The entry below describes one TCR beta chain. No antigen is known for it. As for treatment: oral pan-JAK inhibitor, 5-10 mg twice daily. Lesional scalp punch biopsies and peripheral blood came from alopecia areata patients. This specimen comes from a study of CD8+ T cells in alopecia areata. Overall study results and limits: When scalp samples are sequenced, resident alphabeta T cells of normal skin are also captured.

The CDR3 is made up of 13 amino acids. Germline CDR1 and CDR2: ENHRY and SYGVKD. Trimming pared 4 bases from V and 7 bases from J, leaving 10 bases between. RNA, once extracted, was reverse transcribed into cDNA for use as the sequencing template. The table came from immunoSEQ multiplex PCR; TCRdb's copy has only in-frame clones and leaves some out. The data contain fewer than 250,000 clones, roughly 60% of them singletons. The receptor's source is a human donor with alopecia areata. This chain joins TRBV10-3 and TRBJ2-2; D is possibly TRBD2 (5 bases). Sequencing was performed on CD4+ T cells sorted from blood, taken between weeks 49 and 50, from a patient treated with tofacitinib. The CDR3 nucleotides read TGTGCCATCAGTGTCGGACGGGACGGGGAGCTGTTTTTT. Its translation is CAISVGRDGELFF.